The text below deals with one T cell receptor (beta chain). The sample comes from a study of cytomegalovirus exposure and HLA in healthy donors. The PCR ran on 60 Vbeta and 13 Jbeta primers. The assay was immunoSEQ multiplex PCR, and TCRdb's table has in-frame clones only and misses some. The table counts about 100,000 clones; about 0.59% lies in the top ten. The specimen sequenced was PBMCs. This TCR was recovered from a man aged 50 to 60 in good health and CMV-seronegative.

The CDR3 sequence: CASSLGELRADEQYF. The CDR3 bases are TGCGCCAGCAGCTTGGGGGAGCTCCGAGCGGACGAGCAGTACTTC. The chain links TRBV5-1 to TRBJ2-7; maybe TRBD2 (5 bases). Germline CDR1 reads SGHRS; CDR2 reads YFSETQ. Trimming cost V 0 bases and J 5 bases, with 15 bases left between them. The CDR3 is 15 residues long.